Listed below are T cell receptor beta chains from one sample, sequenced in a study of cytomegalovirus exposure and HLA in healthy donors. Sequencing used immunoSEQ multiplex PCR; TCRdb keeps in-frame clones, though not all of them. The sample yields 100,000 to 150,000 clones, approximately 78% seen once. Material for sequencing was PBMCs. Receptors originate from a woman between 40 and 50 years old in good health and CMV-seronegative. CDR3s include the opening cysteine and the closing phenylalanine or tryptophan. The D gene is left open where the match is weak. A clone size is listed for some rows: how often the clone was seen (once, few, many), or a class if it is expanded.

d_gene,j_gene,v_gene,abundance,CDR3nt,CDR3aa
TRBD1,TRBJ2-3,TRBV11-3,.,TGTGCCAGCAGCCTTCGGACAGGGGACACAGATACGCAGTATTTT,CASSLRTGDTDTQYF
.,TRBJ1-3,TRBV28,.,TGTGCCAGCAGTACCCATCGGCAGGGGAGTTACACCATATATTTT,CASSTHRQGSYTIYF
TRBD2,TRBJ2-3,TRBV28,.,TGTGCCAGCAGCCGGGAGTTGAGCGGGGCGAACCCTTACACAGATACGCAGTATTTT,CASSRELSGANPYTDTQYF
TRBD2,TRBJ2-1,TRBV19,once,TGTGCTTCCCGTAGTATAAGTAGCGGGAGCGGCAATGAGCAGTTCTTC,CASRSISSGSGNEQFF
.,TRBJ2-2,TRBV6-5,.,TGTGCCAGCAAAGTCGGGGTAACCTCCACCGGGGAGCTGTTTTTT,CASKVGVTSTGELFF
TRBD2,TRBJ2-7,TRBV18,once,TGTGCCAGCTCACCTAGAGCGAGGACTAGCGGGGGGATGCCCTACGAGCAGTACTTC,CASSPRARTSGGMPYEQYF
TRBD1,TRBJ1-1,TRBV18,once,TGTGCCAGCTCAAGGACAGGGGGCGCGGGATCGGAAGCTTTCTTT,CASSRTGGAGSEAFF
.,TRBJ2-7,TRBV19,.,TGTGCCAGTAGTATAGGGGGAGGGACACCCTACGAGCAGTACTTC,CASSIGGGTPYEQYF
.,TRBJ2-3,TRBV15,.,TGTGCCACCAGCAGGGCCGGGGTAGGAACAGATACGCAGTATTTT,CATSRAGVGTDTQYF
TRBD1,TRBJ1-5,TRBV6-6,.,TGTGCCAGCAGCCCAGGGGGGACGGGGCCCCAGCATTTT,CASSPGGTGPQHF
TRBD2,TRBJ2-7,TRBV2,.,TGTGCCAGCAGTGGGGGACTAGGCTCCTACGAGCAGTACTTC,CASSGGLGSYEQYF
TRBD2,TRBJ2-5,TRBV7-2,.,TGTGCCAGCAGCTCGGGACTAGCGGGAGCGGCAGAGACCCAGTACTTC,CASSSGLAGAAETQYF
.,TRBJ2-6,TRBV7-9,.,TGTGCCAGCAGTACAGGGCCTGGGGCCAACGTCCTGACTTTC,CASSTGPGANVLTF
.,TRBJ2-1,TRBV6-1,once,TGTGCCAGCCGGAGTAGCTCCTACAATGAGCAGTTCTTC,CASRSSSYNEQFF
.,TRBJ2-7,TRBV5-4,.,TGTGCCAGCAGCTTGGGGGGGGGCGCGTCCTACGAGCAGTACTTC,CASSLGGGASYEQYF
.,TRBJ1-5,TRBV28,medium-sized,TGTGCCAGCAGCTTAACGGGGGGGCTAAATCAGCCCCAGCATTTT,CASSLTGGLNQPQHF
TRBD2,TRBJ2-5,TRBV7-9,.,TGTGCCAGCAGCTTACCTTACGGGGGGGTGAGAGCGGAGACCCAGTACTTC,CASSLPYGGVRAETQYF
TRBD1,TRBJ1-2,TRBV19,few,TGTGCCAGTAGTATCGCCGGGACAGGGGGCTATGGCTACACCTTC,CASSIAGTGGYGYTF
.,TRBJ2-1,TRBV7-2,.,TGTGCCAGCAGTCTACGTAGCTCCTACAATGAGCAGTTCTTC,CASSLRSSYNEQFF
.,TRBJ2-2,TRBV5-1,.,TGCGCCAGCAGCCGCAGGGGCACGATGACCGGGGAGCTGTTTTTT,CASSRRGTMTGELFF
.,TRBJ2-3,TRBV6-1,.,TGTGCCAGCAGTGAAGTTGATTTCGGTGATACGCAGTATTTT,CASSEVDFGDTQYF
.,TRBJ1-2,TRBV10-1,.,TGCGCCAGCAGTCCCGCGCGGGCCTATGGCTACACCTTC,CASSPARAYGYTF
TRBD1,TRBJ2-7,TRBV19,.,TGTGCCAGTAGGGACGGACAGGGGTTCAACGAGCAGTACTTC,CASRDGQGFNEQYF
.,TRBJ2-5,TRBV2,once,TGTGCCAGCAGTGAAGCGCTTCAGGCAGGGGAGGAGACCCAGTACTTC,CASSEALQAGEETQYF
.,TRBJ1-2,TRBV28,once,TGTGCCAGCAGTTTGGACAGAGACTATGGCTACACCTTC,CASSLDRDYGYTF
TRBD1,TRBJ2-7,TRBV29-1,.,TGCAGCGTTGCCGGGGGACAGGGGGCCTACGAGCAGTACTTC,CSVAGGQGAYEQYF
TRBD1,TRBJ1-2,TRBV6-1,few,TGTGCCAGCAGTGTCCGGACAGGGGATGGCTACACCTTC,CASSVRTGDGYTF
TRBD1,TRBJ1-1,TRBV10-3,.,TGTGCCATCAGTGAGAGACCTCAGGGGGGCCCTTCCCAAGCTTTCTTT,CAISERPQGGPSQAFF
TRBD2,TRBJ2-3,TRBV10-1,.,TGCGCCAGCGGCCGGACTAGCGGAAGCACAGATACGCAGTATTTT,CASGRTSGSTDTQYF
TRBD1,TRBJ2-7,TRBV18,.,TGTGCCAGCTCACCTCTGGACAGGGGGGCCGACGAGCAGTACTTC,CASSPLDRGADEQYF
.,TRBJ2-1,TRBV14,.,TGTGCCAGCTCCGGGGGTCTCGTCCCCTACAATGAGCAGTTCTTC,CASSGGLVPYNEQFF
.,TRBJ1-5,TRBV6-1,.,TGTGCCAGCAGTGTGGGCAGGATAAGCAATCAGCCCCAGCATTTT,CASSVGRISNQPQHF
TRBD2,TRBJ2-5,TRBV7-2,.,TGTGCCAGCAGCCCCGGGCGGGCTAGCGGGACGGAGACCCAGTACTTC,CASSPGRASGTETQYF
TRBD1,TRBJ1-4,TRBV18,.,TGTGCCAGCTCAACGAACGCAGGGGGCGGTGAAAAACTGTTTTTT,CASSTNAGGGEKLFF
TRBD2,TRBJ2-7,TRBV28,.,TGTGCCAGCAGTTTTGCCGGACTAGCGGGGGTAGACAACGAGCAGTACTTC,CASSFAGLAGVDNEQYF
TRBD2,TRBJ2-1,TRBV6-1,.,TGTGCCAGCAGTGAAATTGGGACTAGCGGGAGGGCCCCCTACAATGAGCAGTTCTTC,CASSEIGTSGRAPYNEQFF
TRBD1,TRBJ2-7,TRBV5-1,.,TGCGCCAGCAGCTTGGATCAACAGGGGACCAACGAGCAGTACTTC,CASSLDQQGTNEQYF
TRBD2,TRBJ2-2,TRBV5-1,.,TGCGCCAGCAGCCGGCGGACTAGCGGGAGGGCCAGCACCGGGGAGCTGTTTTTT,CASSRRTSGRASTGELFF
.,TRBJ1-2,TRBV11-2,.,TGTGCCAGCACCTTGGGGGCCTATGGCTACACCTTC,CASTLGAYGYTF
TRBD2,TRBJ2-2,TRBV27,.,TGTGCCAGCAGTACGGGACTAGCAAGGACCGGGGAGCTGTTTTTT,CASSTGLARTGELFF
.,TRBJ1-1,TRBV25-1,once,TGTGCCAGCAGAAGGGGAAGAGAAACTGAAGCTTTCTTT,CASRRGRETEAFF
.,TRBJ2-7,TRBV9,.,TGTGCCAGCTCCCTAGCGCTAAGCTCCTACGAGCAGTACTTC,CASSLALSSYEQYF
.,TRBJ2-3,TRBV9,.,TGTGCCAGCAGCGGACTAGGGGATACGCAGTATTTT,CASSGLGDTQYF
.,TRBJ1-1,TRBV2,few,TGTGCCAGCAGTACCCGACAGAACACTGAAGCTTTCTTT,CASSTRQNTEAFF
.,TRBJ2-3,TRBV28,.,TGTGCCAGCAAACAAGGGGGTACAGATACGCAGTATTTT,CASKQGGTDTQYF
TRBD1,TRBJ1-1,TRBV7-9,.,TGTTCCAGCAGTCAGGACAGGGGCCCGGCTTTCTTT,CSSSQDRGPAFF
.,TRBJ1-3,TRBV4-1,.,TGCGCCAGCAGCCAAGGGGAGGAGGCCAACTCTGGAAACACCATATATTTT,CASSQGEEANSGNTIYF
.,TRBJ2-7,TRBV28,.,TGTGCCAGCAGTCCCACGACTGTGCTCGCCGAGCAGTACTTC,CASSPTTVLAEQYF
.,TRBJ1-5,TRBV6-6,.,TGTGCCAGCAGTTATGGGCAGGGGATTAATCAGCCCCAGCATTTT,CASSYGQGINQPQHF
TRBD2,TRBJ2-7,TRBV7-2,.,TGTGCCAGCAGCTTAGTTGGCGGCGGGAGGAACTCCTACGAGCAGTACTTC,CASSLVGGGRNSYEQYF
TRBD2,TRBJ2-2,TRBV25-1,.,TGTGCCAGCAGGGGGGCTCAGGGGCGGGAGGTCGGGGAGCTGTTTTTT,CASRGAQGREVGELFF
TRBD2,TRBJ2-1,TRBV11-2,.,TGTGCCAGCAGCAGCGGGAGCTATGAGCAGTTCTTC,CASSSGSYEQFF
.,TRBJ1-6,TRBV19,.,TGTGCCAGTAGTGATATTTGGAGACTACGTTCACCCCTCCACTTT,CASSDIWRLRSPLHF
.,TRBJ1-3,TRBV6-1,.,TGTGCCAGCAGTGGCCAGCGCTCTGGAAACACCATATATTTT,CASSGQRSGNTIYF
.,TRBJ1-5,TRBV7-9,.,TGTGCCAGCAGCCCTCCCGAGGAGCCCCAGCATTTT,CASSPPEEPQHF
.,TRBJ2-7,TRBV5-4,.,TGTGCCAGCAGCTTGGTGGGGGGAAGGGAGCAGTACTTC,CASSLVGGREQYF
TRBD2,TRBJ2-3,TRBV5-1,.,TGCGCCAGCAGCTTGGTTGGCGGGAGCGGGGATACGCAGTATTTT,CASSLVGGSGDTQYF
.,TRBJ2-6,TRBV11-2,.,TGTGCCAGCAGCCCCAGGTCCTCTGGGGCCAACGTCCTGACTTTC,CASSPRSSGANVLTF
.,TRBJ2-7,TRBV11-2,few,TGTGCCAGCAGCTTAGAACAGCCTTCCGAGCAGTACTTC,CASSLEQPSEQYF